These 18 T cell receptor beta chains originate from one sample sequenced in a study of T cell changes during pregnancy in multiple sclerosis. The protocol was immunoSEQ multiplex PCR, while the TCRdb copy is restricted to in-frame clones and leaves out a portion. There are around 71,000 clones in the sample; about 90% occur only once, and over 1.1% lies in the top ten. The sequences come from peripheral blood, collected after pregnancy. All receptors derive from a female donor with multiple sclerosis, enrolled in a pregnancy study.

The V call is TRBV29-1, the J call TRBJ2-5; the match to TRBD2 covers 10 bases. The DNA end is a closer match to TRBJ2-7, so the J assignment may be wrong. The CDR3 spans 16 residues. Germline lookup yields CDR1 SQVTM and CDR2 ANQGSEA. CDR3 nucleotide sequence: TGCAGCGTTGATAGCGGGAGGCCGACTTTCTCCTACGAGCAGTACTTC. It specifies CSVDSGRPTFSYEQYF.

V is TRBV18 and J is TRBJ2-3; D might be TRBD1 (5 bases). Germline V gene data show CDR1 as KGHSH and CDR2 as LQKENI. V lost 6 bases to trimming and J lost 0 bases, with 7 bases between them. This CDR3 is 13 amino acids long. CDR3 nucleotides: TGTGCCAGCTCGCAGGGTAGCACAGATACGCAGTATTTT. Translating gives CASSQGSTDTQYF.

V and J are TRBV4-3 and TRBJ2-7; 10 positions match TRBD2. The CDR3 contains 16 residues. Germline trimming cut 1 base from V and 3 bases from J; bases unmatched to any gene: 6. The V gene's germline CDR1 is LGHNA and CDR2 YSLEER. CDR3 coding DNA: TGCGCCAGCAGCCAAGGTCCAGCGGGAGGGATCTACGAGCAGTACTTC. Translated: CASSQGPAGGIYEQYF.

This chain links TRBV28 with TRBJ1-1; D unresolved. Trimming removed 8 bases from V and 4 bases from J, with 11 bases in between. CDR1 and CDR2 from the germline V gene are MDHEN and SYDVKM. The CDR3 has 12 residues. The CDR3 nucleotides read TGTGCCAGCCGGATCGGGAGCACTGAAGCTTTCTTT. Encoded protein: CASRIGSTEAFF.

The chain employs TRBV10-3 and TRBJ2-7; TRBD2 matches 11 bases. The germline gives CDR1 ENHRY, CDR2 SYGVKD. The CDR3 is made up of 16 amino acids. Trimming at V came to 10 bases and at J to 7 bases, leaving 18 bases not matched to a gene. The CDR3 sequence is CATELAGEREGGEQYF. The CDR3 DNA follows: TGTGCCACCGAACTAGCGGGAGAGCGCGAGGGGGGGGAGCAGTACTTC.

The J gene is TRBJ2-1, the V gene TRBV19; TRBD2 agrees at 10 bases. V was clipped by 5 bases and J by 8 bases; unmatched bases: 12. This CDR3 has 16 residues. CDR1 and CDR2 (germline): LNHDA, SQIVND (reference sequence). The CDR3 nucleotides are TGTGCCAGTAGTCTGATGGCTAGCGGGAGTAGCGATGAGCAGTTCTTC. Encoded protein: CASSLMASGSSDEQFF.

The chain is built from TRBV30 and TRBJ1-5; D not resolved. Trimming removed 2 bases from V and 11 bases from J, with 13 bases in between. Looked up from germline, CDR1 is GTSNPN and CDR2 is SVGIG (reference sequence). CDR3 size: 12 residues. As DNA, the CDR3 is TGTGCCTGGAGTTTCGGGGATCGGGCCCAGCATTTT. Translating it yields CAWSFGDRAQHF.

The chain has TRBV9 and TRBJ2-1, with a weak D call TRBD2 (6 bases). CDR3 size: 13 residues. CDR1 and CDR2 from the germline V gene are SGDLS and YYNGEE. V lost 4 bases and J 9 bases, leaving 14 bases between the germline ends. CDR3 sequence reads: CASSPRTNAEQFF. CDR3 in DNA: TGTGCCAGCAGCCCCCGGACTAACGCTGAGCAGTTCTTC.

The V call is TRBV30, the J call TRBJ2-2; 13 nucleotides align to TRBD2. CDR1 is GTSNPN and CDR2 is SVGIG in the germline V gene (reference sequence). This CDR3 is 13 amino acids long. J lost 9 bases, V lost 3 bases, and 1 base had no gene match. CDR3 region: CAWRGLAGRELFF. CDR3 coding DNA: TGTGCCTGGAGGGGACTAGCGGGAAGGGAGCTGTTTTTT.

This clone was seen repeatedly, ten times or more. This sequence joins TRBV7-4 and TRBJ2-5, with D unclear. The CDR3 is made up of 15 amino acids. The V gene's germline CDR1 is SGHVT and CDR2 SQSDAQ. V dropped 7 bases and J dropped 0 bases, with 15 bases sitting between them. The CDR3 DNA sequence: TGTGCCAGCACCCTAGGTCGTAGGTACCAAGAGACCCAGTACTTC. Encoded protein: CASTLGRRYQETQYF.

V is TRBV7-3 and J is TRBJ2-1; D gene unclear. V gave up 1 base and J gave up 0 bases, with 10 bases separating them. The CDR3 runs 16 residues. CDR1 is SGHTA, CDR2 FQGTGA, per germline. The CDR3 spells CASSLMAASSYNEQFF. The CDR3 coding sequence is TGTGCCAGCAGCTTAATGGCGGCTAGCTCCTACAATGAGCAGTTCTTC.

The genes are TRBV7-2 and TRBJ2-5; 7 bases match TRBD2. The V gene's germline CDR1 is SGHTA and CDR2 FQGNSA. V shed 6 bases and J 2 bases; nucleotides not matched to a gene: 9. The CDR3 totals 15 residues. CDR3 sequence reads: CASSPSSGLQETQYF. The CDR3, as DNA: TGTGCCAGCAGTCCGAGTAGCGGGCTACAAGAGACCCAGTACTTC.

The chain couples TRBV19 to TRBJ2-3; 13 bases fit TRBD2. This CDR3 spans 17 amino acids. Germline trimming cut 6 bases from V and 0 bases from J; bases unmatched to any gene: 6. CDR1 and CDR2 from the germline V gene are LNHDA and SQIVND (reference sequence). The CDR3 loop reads CASSGLAGAVSTDTQYF. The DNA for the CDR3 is TGTGCCAGTAGCGGACTAGCGGGAGCGGTTAGCACAGATACGCAGTATTTT. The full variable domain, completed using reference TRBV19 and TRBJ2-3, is DGGITQSPKYLFRKEGQNVTLSCEQNLNHDAMYWYRQDPGQGLRLIYYSQIVNDFQKGDIAEGYSVSREKKESFPLTVTSAQKNPTAFYLCASSGLAGAVSTDTQYFGPGTRLTVL.

The CDR3, as DNA: TGTGCCAGCAGCTTAAGCAGGGCGAACACTGAAGCTTTCTTT. Encoded protein: CASSLSRANTEAFF. This chain links TRBV11-2 with TRBJ1-1; tentatively, D is TRBD1 (5 bases). Between the trimmed V and J ends, which lost 2 bases and 1 base, there was a span of 8 bases. This CDR3 has 14 residues. The germline gives CDR1 SGHAT, CDR2 FQNNGV.

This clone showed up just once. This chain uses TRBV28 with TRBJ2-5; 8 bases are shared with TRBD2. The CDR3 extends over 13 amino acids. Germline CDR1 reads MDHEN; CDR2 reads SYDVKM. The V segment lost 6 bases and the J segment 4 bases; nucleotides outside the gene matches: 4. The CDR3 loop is CASRPGGAETQYF. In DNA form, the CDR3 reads TGTGCCAGCAGACCGGGGGGGGCAGAGACCCAGTACTTC.

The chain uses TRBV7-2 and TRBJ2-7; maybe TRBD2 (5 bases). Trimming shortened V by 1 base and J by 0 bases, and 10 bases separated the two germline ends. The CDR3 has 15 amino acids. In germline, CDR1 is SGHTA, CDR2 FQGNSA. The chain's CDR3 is CASSLEGGFSYEQYF. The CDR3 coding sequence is TGTGCCAGCAGCTTAGAGGGCGGGTTCTCCTACGAGCAGTACTTC.

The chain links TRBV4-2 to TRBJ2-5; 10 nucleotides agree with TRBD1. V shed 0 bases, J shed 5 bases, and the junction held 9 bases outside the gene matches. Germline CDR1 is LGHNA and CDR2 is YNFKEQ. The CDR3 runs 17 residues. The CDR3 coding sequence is TGTGCCAGCAGCCAAGATCCCGGACAGGGGGGGCGCGAGACCCAGTACTTC. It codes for CASSQDPGQGGRETQYF.

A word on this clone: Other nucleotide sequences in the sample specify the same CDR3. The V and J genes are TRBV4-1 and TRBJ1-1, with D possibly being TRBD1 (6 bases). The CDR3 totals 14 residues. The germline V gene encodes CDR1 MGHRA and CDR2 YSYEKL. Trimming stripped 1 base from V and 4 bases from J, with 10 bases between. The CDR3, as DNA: TGCGCCAGCAGCCAAGGCACAGGGAGCACTGAAGCTTTCTTT. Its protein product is CASSQGTGSTEAFF.